This section outlines one T cell receptor beta chain sequence together with its context. These data originate in a study of blood T cell repertoires in COVID-19. Per the original data handling: By means of reference gene primer amplification, nucleated cell counts were estimated. This table comes from immunoSEQ multiplex PCR, and its TCRdb copy is limited to in-frame clones, with some not included. V, J and clone size derive from that table, while D and trimming were established from the DNA sequence. The sample has 350,000 to 400,000 clones, about nine tenths seen once. The study recruited people aged 18 to 89 years across approximately 25 US areas. Cohort placement rested on clinical history that participants reported themselves. Those designated as exposed participants met a COVID-19 case within 2 weeks before study entry. CDR3 size: 13 residues. CDR1 LGHDT and CDR2 YNNKEL come from the germline V gene (reference sequence). The V end lost 0 bases, the J end lost 7 bases, and 9 bases lay between the germline ends.

The TCR sequence derives from a woman aged 40 to 55 who had been exposed to COVID-19. The genes are TRBV3-1 (or the pseudogene TRBV3-2) and TRBJ1-2, with no clear D. The sequenced material came from PBMCs or T cells enriched from blood (not recorded which). In nucleotides, the CDR3 is TGTGCCAGCAGCCAAGACGTAGTACGTGGCTACACCTTC. It is translated as CASSQDVVRGYTF.